This T cell receptor beta chain derives from a study of T-cell memory formation after mild COVID-19. Across the whole study: Largely donor-specific sequence clusters came from two donors.

This clonotype was counted between two and nine times. TCRdb processed the 5' RACE reads anew with MiXCR; each CDR3 protein has one entry. The sample lists 170,000 or so distinct CDR3 sequences, roughly a fifth occurring once. The CDR3 contains 16 residues. V trimming: 6 bases; J trimming: 4 bases; junction bases outside the gene matches: 9. Germline CDR1 MNHEY, CDR2 SVGAGI. The chain joins TRBV6-5 to TRBJ2-2, with 9 bases that match TRBD2. This sequence was found in an adult woman who had mild COVID-19 (a few samples of this study predate the infection). Cell type and time point are not known. The specimen sequenced was PBMCs or a T cell subset sorted from them (not recorded which). The DNA for the CDR3 is TGTGCCAGCAGAGGGTCCGGGACTAGCATCACCGGGGAGCTGTTTTTT. Amino acid sequence: CASRGSGTSITGELFF.